The T cell receptor beta chain under discussion was sequenced for a study of blood T cell repertoires in COVID-19. Across the study: Sites in the United States, Italy and Spain provided acute and convalescent COVID-19 samples. Nucleic acid was either cDNA or gDNA, and it came from T cells, B-cell-depleted T cells, or PBMCs.

Authors' data handling: Cell counts per sample came from amplifying reference gene primers. The data were produced by immunoSEQ multiplex PCR, yet TCRdb's version contains in-frame clones alone and is incomplete. V and J calls and clone size are those listed in that table; D and trimming were worked out from the DNA. This table has 300,000 to 400,000 clones, around 84% appearing once. Germline values: CDR1 MDHEN, CDR2 SYDVKM. V dropped 6 bases and J dropped 6 bases, with 15 bases sitting between them. This CDR3 has 13 residues. Material: peripheral blood. The chain joins TRBV28 to TRBJ2-7; tentatively, D is TRBD1 (6 bases). This clonotype originated in a human donor in a cohort sampled during active COVID-19. CDR3 loop: CASSVQGDPEQYF. The CDR3 nucleotides read TGTGCCAGCAGCGTACAGGGCGACCCCGAGCAGTACTTC.